This T cell receptor beta chain emerged from a study of monozygotic twins with inflammatory bowel disease. Study conclusions and caveats: Nothing supported a single strong signal or clonotype that was associated with IBD. Sharing of clonotypes with others was lower in IBD patients than in healthy twins, and this was especially so with disease activity.

Used for each TCR library was about 3.5 ug of total RNA. Nested PCRs of about 17 and 10 cycles, two in total, were run on TCRalpha and TCRbeta cDNA. Using the 5' RACE reads, TCRdb records one entry per CDR3 protein without DNA. In all, the sample yields approximately 330,000 distinct CDR3 sequences. As regards this clonotype: Its antigen is currently unknown.

The CDR3 sequence is 17 residues long. Germline CDR1 reads SNHLY; CDR2 reads FYNNEI. The TCR originated in a human donor with ulcerative colitis or Crohn's disease, or a healthy co-twin of an affected twin (not recorded which). Material for sequencing was blood. The J gene is TRBJ1-1, the V gene TRBV2; TCRdb selects TRBD1, and the lack of DNA leaves this call unchecked. The CDR3 here is CASSDPGADYLNTEAFF.